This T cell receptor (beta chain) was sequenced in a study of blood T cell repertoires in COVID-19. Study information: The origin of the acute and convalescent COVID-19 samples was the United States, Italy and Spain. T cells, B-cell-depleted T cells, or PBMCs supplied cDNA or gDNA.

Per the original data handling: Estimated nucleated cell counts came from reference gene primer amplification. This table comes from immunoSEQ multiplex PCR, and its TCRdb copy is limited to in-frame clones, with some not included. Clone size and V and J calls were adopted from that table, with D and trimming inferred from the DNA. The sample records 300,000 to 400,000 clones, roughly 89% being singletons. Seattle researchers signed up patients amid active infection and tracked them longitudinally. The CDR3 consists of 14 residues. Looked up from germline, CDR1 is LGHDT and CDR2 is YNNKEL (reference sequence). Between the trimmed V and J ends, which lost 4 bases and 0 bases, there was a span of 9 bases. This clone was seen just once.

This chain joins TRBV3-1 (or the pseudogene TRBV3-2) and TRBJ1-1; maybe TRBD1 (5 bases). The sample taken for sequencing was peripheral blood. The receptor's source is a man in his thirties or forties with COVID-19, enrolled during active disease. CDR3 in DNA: TGTGCCAGCAGCCCTCAGACAGTGAACACTGAAGCTTTCTTT. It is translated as CASSPQTVNTEAFF.